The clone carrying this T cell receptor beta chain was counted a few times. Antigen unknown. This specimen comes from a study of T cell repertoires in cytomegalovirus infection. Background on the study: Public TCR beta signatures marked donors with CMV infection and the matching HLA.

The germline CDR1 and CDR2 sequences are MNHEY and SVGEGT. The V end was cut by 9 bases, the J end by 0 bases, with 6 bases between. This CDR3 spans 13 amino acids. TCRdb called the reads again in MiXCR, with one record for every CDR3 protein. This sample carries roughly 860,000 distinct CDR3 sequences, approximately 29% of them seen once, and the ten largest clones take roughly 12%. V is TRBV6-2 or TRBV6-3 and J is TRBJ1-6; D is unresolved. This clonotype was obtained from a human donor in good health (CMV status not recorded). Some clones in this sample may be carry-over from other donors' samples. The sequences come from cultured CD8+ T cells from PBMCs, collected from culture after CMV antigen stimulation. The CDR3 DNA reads TGTGCCAGTCAGAGCTCCTATAATTCACCCCTCCACTTT. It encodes CASQSSYNSPLHF.